Listed here are 11 T cell receptor beta chains from one sample, sequenced in a study of T cells in Graves' hyperthyroidism and ophthalmopathy (dated by TCRdb to the late 2010s). The library was built by means of multiplex PCR. Sequencer: Illumina HiSeq 2000. The TCR beta CDR3 regions were amplified from the RNA transcripts. The TCR CDR3 was subjected to a first round of RT-PCR using the HTBI primer set and the Qiagen OneStep RT-PCR kit. Using fastp trimming at Q25 and MiXCR clonotype assembly, TCRdb reanalyzed the public sequencing data and kept in-frame beta chains. Rows with one shared CDR3 protein collapse into an entry with the most common genes and DNA. The sample table records hundreds of thousands of distinct CDR3 sequences; more than 30% of these occur just once. The leading ten clones occupy about 8.9% of the sample. Sample: blood. Receptor source: a man younger than 35 with Graves' hyperthyroidism.

This chain uses TRBV7-9 with TRBJ1-1; no reliable D call. CDR3 length equals 14 residues. Looked up from germline, CDR1 is SEHNR and CDR2 is FQNEAQ (reference sequence). The V end was cut by 3 bases, the J end by 2 bases, with 10 bases between. This CDR3 reads CASSLAFSNTEAFF. CDR3 coding DNA: TGTGCCAGCAGCTTGGCCTTTAGCAACACTGAAGCTTTCTTT.

This clonotype appeared many times. The chain is built from TRBV9 and TRBJ2-5; 8 bases fit TRBD2. CDR1 and CDR2 from the germline V gene are SGDLS and YYNGEE. The CDR3 covers 14 residues. J lost 2 bases, V lost 5 bases, and 5 bases had no gene match. CDR3 DNA: TGTGCCAGCAGTGCGAGCGGGAGTCAAGAGACCCAGTACTTC. Translation gives CASSASGSQETQYF.

The V gene is TRBV10-3, the J gene TRBJ1-1; D perhaps matches TRBD1 (5 bases). The CDR3 is made up of 14 amino acids. Trimming removed 5 bases at V and 1 base at J, with 11 bases between. Looked up from germline, CDR1 is ENHRY and CDR2 is SYGVKD. Here the CDR3 reads CAISTGRENTEAFF. CDR3 nucleotides: TGTGCCATCAGTACGGGACGGGAGAACACTGAAGCTTTCTTT.

This clonotype was observed a handful of times. The rearrangement links TRBV4-1 to TRBJ1-1; D uncertain. V was shortened by 3 bases and J by 0 bases, with 11 bases between the two germline ends. In germline, CDR1 is MGHRA, CDR2 YSYEKL. CDR3 size: 15 residues. The CDR3 protein is CASSHLQQVNTEAFF. The CDR3 coding sequence is TGCGCCAGCAGCCACCTACAACAAGTGAACACTGAAGCTTTCTTT.

This chain uses TRBV10-3 with TRBJ1-5, with D hard to call. CDR1 ENHRY and CDR2 SYGVKD come from the germline V gene. Trimming removed 4 bases from V and 7 bases from J, with 23 bases in between. The length of the CDR3 is 17 residues. The chain's CDR3 is CAISVLAGGLGEQPQHF. DNA for the CDR3: TGTGCCATCAGTGTTCTAGCGGGAGGTTTGGGCGAGCAGCCCCAGCATTTT.

Concerning this clonotype itself: Being one base from a much bigger clone, this may be a read error. The gene calls are TRBV7-9 and TRBJ1-2; D not resolved. Germline values: CDR1 SEHNR, CDR2 FQNEAQ (reference sequence). This CDR3 has 13 amino acids. This CDR3 reads CASSLFSNYGFTF. CDR3 bases: TGTGCCAGCAGCTTATTCTCTAACTATGGCTTCACCTTC.

The chain carries TRBV29-1 and TRBJ2-7; D is perhaps TRBD1 (6 bases). V was trimmed by 8 bases and J by 1 base, leaving 12 bases between them. Germline V CDR1 and CDR2: SQVTM, ANQGSEA. The CDR3 spans 12 residues. CDR3 region: CSFRQASYEQYF. The DNA for the CDR3 is TGCAGCTTCCGACAGGCTTCCTACGAGCAGTACTTC.

In its sample, this clonotype was seen a few times. A read error is likely, as this CDR3 ends without the conserved phenylalanine or tryptophan. It is unclear where the CDR3 begins or ends on the DNA, so no DNA is shown, and the CDR3 is as TCRdb lists it. The chain couples TRBV4-2 to TRBJ1-2; TRBD1, the table's D call, was not compared with the DNA. The V gene's germline CDR1 is LGHNA and CDR2 YNFKEQ. The CDR3 has 12 amino acids, counting both end residues. The CDR3 loop reads CASSQDDGTVNL.

The V call is TRBV9, the J call TRBJ2-7; D uncertain. This CDR3 has 14 amino acids. The V end was cut by 0 bases, the J end by 3 bases, with 10 bases between. Germline assignment: CDR1 SGDLS and CDR2 YYNGEE. The CDR3 protein is CASSVEGSNYEQYF. Written as DNA, the CDR3 is TGTGCCAGCAGCGTAGAGGGCTCTAACTACGAGCAGTACTTC.

This clonotype turned up a few times. The CDR3 here is CASSSETRNTEAFF. In DNA form, the CDR3 reads TGTGCCAGCAGCTCTGAGACAAGGAACACTGAAGCTTTCTTT. This chain connects TRBV7-6 to TRBJ1-1; D ambiguous. V was trimmed by 4 bases and J by 1 base, leaving 10 bases between them. The CDR3 runs 14 residues. Germline lookup yields CDR1 SGHVS and CDR2 FNYEAQ. The whole variable domain, remainder taken from reference TRBV7-6 and TRBJ1-1, is GAGVSQSPRYKVTKRGQDVALRCDPISGHVSLYWYRQALGQGPEFLTYFNYEAQQDKSGLPNDRFSAERPEGSISTLTIQRTEQRDSAMYRCASSSETRNTEAFFGQGTRLTVV.

Comments on this clonotype: A read error may account for a junction end that differs from germline. The V call is TRBV7-9, the J call TRBJ2-7; 9 positions agree with TRBD1. The CDR3 contains 15 residues. Germline V lookup: CDR1 SEHNR, CDR2 FQNEAQ (reference sequence). This chain's CDR3 is CASSQDRDRVYEQYF. The DNA of the CDR3 is TGCGCCAGCAGCCAAGATAGGGACAGGGTTTACGAGCAGTACTTC.